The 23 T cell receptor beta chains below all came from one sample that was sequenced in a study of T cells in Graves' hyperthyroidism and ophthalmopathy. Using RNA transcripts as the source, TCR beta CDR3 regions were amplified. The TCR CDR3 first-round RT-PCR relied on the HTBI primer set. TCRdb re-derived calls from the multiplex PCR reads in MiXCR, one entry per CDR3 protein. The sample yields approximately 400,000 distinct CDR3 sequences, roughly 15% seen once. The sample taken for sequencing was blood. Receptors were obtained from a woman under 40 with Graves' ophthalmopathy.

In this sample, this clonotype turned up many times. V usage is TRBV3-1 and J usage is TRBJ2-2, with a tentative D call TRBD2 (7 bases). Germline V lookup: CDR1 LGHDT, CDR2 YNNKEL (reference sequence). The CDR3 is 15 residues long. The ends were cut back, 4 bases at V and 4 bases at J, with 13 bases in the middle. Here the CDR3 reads CASSPRGGGTGELFF. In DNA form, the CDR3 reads TGTGCCAGCAGCCCACGAGGGGGGGGCACCGGGGAGCTGTTTTTT.

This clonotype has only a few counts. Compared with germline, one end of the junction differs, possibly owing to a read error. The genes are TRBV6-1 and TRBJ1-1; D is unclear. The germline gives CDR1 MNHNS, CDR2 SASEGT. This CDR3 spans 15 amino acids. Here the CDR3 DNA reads TGTGCCAGCAGTTATCTTGGGTCCATGAACACTGAAACTTTCTTT. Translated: CASSYLGSMNTETFF.

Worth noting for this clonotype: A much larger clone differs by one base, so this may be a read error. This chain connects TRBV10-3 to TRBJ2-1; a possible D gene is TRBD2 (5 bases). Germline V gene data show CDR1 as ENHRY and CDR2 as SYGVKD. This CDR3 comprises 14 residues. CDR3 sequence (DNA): TGTGCCATCAGTGAAACTAGTTCCTACAATGAGCAGTCCTTC. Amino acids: CAISETSSYNEQSF.

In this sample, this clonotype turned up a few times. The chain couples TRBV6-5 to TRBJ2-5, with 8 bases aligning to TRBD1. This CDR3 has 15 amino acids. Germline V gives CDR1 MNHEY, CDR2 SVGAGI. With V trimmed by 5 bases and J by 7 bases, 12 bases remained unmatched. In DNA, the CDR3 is TGTGCCAGCAGTACTTATCGGACAGGGCTTTTGACCCAGTACTTC. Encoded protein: CASSTYRTGLLTQYF.

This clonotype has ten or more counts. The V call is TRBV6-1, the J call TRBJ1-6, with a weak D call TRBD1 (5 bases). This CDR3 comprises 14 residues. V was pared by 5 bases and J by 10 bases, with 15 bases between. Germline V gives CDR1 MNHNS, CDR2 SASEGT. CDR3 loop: CASSPQRQLSPLHF. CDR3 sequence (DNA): TGTGCCAGCAGTCCCCAAAGACAGCTATCACCCCTCCACTTT.

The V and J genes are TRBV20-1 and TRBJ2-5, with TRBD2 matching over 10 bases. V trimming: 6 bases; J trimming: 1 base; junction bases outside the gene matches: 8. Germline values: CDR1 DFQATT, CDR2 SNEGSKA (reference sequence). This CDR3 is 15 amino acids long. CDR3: CSAEPGLAPQETQYF. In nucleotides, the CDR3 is TGCAGTGCGGAGCCGGGACTAGCGCCCCAAGAGACCCAGTACTTC.

The CDR3 bases are TGTGCCAGTAGTCAGGGCCATTATAGCAATCAGCCCCAGCATTTT. Its protein product is CASSQGHYSNQPQHF. The chain has TRBV19 and TRBJ1-5, with D tentatively TRBD1 (5 bases). The CDR3 contains 15 residues. Germline lookup yields CDR1 LNHDA and CDR2 SQIVND (reference sequence). Trimming pared 5 bases from V and 0 bases from J, leaving 11 bases between.

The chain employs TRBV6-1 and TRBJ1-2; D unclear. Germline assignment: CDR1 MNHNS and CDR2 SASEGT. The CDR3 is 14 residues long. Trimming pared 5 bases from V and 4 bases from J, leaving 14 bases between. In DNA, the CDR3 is TGTGCCAGCAGTTGGACTGCGTCTAGCTATGGCTACACCTTC. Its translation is CASSWTASSYGYTF.

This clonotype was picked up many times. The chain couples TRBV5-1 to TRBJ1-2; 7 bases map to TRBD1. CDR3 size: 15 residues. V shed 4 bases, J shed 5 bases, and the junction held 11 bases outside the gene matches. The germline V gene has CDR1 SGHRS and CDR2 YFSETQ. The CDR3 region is CASSPARDSVYGYTF. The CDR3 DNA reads TGCGCCAGCAGCCCAGCCCGGGACAGTGTTTATGGCTACACCTTC.

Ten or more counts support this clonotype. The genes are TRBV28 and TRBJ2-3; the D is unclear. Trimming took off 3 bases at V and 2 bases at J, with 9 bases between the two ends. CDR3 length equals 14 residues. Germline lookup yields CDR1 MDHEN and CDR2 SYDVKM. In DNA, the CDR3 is TGTGCCAGCAGTTTGATCCCCTTCACAGATACGCAGTATTTT. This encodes CASSLIPFTDTQYF.

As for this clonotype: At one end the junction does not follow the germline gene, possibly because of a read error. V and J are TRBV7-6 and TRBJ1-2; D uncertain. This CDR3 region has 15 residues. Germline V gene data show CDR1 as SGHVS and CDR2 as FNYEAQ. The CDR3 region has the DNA TGTACCAGCAGCACCGAGGGAAGAGGGAACTATGGCTACACCTTC. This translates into CTSSTEGRGNYGYTF.

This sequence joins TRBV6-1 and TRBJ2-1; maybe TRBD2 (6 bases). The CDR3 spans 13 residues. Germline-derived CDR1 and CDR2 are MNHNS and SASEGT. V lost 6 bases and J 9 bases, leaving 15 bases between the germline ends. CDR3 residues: CASRDPGSREQFF. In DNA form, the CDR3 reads TGTGCCAGCAGGGACCCCGGGAGCCGTGAGCAGTTCTTC.

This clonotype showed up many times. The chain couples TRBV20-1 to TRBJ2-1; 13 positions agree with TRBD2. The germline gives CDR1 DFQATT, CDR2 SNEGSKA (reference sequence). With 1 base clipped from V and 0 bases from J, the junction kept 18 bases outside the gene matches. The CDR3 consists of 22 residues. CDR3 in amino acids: CSARVLQMTSGGPRSSYNEQFF. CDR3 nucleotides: TGCAGTGCTAGAGTCCTACAGATGACTAGCGGGGGGCCAAGGAGCTCCTACAATGAGCAGTTCTTC.

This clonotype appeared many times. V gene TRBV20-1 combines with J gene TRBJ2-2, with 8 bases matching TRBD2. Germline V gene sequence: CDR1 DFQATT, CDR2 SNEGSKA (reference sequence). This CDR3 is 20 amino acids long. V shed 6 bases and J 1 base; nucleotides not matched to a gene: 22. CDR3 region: CSACLRRRGDQGGNTGELFF. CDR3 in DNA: TGCAGTGCCTGTCTCCGGCGGCGGGGGGACCAAGGGGGGAACACCGGGGAGCTGTTTTTT.

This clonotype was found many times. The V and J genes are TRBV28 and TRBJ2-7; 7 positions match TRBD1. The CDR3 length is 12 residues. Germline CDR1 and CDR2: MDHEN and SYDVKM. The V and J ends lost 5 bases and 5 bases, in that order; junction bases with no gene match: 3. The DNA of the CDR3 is TGTGCCAGCAGTAAGACAGGGAACGAGCAGTACTTC. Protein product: CASSKTGNEQYF.

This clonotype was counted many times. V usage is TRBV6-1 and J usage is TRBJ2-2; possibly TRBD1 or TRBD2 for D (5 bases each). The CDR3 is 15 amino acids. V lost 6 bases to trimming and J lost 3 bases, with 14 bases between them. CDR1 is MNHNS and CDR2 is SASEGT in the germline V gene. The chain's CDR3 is CASSHRDLDTGELFF. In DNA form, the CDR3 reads TGTGCCAGCAGCCACCGGGACCTCGACACCGGGGAGCTGTTTTTT.

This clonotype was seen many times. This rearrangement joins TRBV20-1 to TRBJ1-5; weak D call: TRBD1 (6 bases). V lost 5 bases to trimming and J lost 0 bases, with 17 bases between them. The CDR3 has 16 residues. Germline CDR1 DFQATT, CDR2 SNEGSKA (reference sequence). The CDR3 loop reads CSAQTTDRSSNQPQHF. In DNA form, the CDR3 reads TGCAGTGCTCAGACCACTGACAGGTCTAGCAATCAGCCCCAGCATTTT.

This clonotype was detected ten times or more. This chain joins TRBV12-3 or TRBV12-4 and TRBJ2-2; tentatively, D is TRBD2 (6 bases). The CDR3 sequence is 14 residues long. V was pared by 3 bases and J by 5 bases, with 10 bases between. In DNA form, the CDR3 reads TGTGCCAGCAGTTTGGGGGAGGCAACCGGGGAGCTGTTTTTT. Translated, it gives CASSLGEATGELFF.

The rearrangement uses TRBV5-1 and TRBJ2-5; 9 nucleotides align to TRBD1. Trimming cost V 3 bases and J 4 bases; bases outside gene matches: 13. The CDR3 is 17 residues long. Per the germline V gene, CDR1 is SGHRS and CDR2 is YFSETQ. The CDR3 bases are TGCGCCAGCAGCTCGGAGTTTCCGGGACAGGGCTCAGAGACCCAGTACTTC. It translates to CASSSEFPGQGSETQYF.

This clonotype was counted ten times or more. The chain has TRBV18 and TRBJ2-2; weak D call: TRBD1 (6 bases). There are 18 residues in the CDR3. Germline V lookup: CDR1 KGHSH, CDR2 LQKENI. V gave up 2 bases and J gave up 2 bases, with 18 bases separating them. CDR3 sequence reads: CASSPAPPTGTNTGELFF. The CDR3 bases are TGTGCCAGCTCACCAGCCCCCCCAACAGGGACAAACACCGGGGAGCTGTTTTTT.

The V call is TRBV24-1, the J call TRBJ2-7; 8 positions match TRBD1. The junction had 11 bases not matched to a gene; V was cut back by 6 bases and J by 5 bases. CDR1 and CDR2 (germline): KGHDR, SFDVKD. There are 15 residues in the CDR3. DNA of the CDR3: TGTGCCACCAGTCATCCTAGGGACAGGCTCAACGAGCAGTACTTC. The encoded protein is CATSHPRDRLNEQYF.

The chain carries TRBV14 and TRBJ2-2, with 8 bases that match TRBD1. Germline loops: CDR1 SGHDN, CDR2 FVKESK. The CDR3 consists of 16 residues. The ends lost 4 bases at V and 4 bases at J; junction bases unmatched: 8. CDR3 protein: CASSRINGQGTGELFF. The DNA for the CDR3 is TGTGCCAGCAGCCGAATCAACGGACAGGGCACCGGGGAGCTGTTTTTT.

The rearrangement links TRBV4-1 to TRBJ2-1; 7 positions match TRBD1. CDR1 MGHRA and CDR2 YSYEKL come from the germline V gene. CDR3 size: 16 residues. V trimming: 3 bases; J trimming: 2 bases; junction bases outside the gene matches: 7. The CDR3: CASSQKSGTAYNEQFF. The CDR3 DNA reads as TGCGCCAGCAGCCAGAAATCCGGGACAGCCTACAATGAGCAGTTCTTC.